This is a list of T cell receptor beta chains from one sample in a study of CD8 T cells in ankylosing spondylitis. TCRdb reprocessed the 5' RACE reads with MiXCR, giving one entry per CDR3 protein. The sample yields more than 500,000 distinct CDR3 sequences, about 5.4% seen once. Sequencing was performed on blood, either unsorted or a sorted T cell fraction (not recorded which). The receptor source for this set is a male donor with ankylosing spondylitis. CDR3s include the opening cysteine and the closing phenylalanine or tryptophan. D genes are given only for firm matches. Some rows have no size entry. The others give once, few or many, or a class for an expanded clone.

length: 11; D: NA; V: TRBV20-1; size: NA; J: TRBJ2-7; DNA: TGCAGTGCCATGGGGGGAGGCGAGCAGTACTTC; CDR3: CSAMGGGEQYF
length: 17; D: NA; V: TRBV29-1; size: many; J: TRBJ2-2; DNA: TGCAGCGTTGAAAGTCGTCCGTCCAGGACTGACACCGGGGAGCTGTTTTTT; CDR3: CSVESRPSRTDTGELFF
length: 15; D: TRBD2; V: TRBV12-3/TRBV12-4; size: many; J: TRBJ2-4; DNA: TGTGCCAGCAGTTTGACGGGACTAGCCTTATACATTCAGTACTTC; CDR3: CASSLTGLALYIQYF
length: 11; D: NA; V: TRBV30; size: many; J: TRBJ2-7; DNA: TGTGCCTGGAGTGAAAATTACGAGCAGTACTTC; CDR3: CAWSENYEQYF
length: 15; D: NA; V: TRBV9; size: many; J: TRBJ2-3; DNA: TGTGCCAGCAGCCCACAGGACGCTAGCACAGATACGCAGTATTTT; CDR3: CASSPQDASTDTQYF
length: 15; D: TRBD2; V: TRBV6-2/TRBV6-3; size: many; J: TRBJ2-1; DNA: TGTGCCAGCAGTTACCCGACTAGCGGGAGTAATGAGCAGTTCTTC; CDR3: CASSYPTSGSNEQFF
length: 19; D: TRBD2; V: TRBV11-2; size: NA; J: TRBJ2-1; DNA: TGTGCCAGCAGCGGAACCGGACTAGCGGGAGCCGCCTCCTACAATGAGCAGTTCTTC; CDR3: CASSGTGLAGAASYNEQFF
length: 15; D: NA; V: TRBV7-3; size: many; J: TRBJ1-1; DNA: TGTGCCAGCAGCTTATCTGGGGGAGGGAACACTGAAGCTTTCTTT; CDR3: CASSLSGGGNTEAFF
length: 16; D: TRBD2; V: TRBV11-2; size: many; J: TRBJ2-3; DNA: TGTGCCAGCAGCTTACTAGCGGGGAGGCCCACAGATACGCAGTATTTT; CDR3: CASSLLAGRPTDTQYF
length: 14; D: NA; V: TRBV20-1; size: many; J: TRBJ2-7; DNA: TGCAGTGCTAGAGCGACGGCGCCCTCCTACGAGCAGTACTTC; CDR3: CSARATAPSYEQYF
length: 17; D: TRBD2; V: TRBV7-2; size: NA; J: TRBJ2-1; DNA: TGTGCCAGCAGCCCGCGACTCCAGCGGGGGGGCTACAATGAGCAGTTCTTC; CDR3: CASSPRLQRGGYNEQFF
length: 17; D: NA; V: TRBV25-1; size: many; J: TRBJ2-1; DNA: TGTGCCAGCAGTCCCTATTCGGGGAACAGTGGCCCCAATGAGCAGTTCTTC; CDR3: CASSPYSGNSGPNEQFF
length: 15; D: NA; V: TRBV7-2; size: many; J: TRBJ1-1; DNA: TGTGCCAGCAGCAGAGGGTTGGAGATGAACACTGAAGCTTTCTTT; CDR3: CASSRGLEMNTEAFF
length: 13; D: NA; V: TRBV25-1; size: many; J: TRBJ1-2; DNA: TGTGCCAGCAGTGAAGCAGGTGGCTATGGCTACACCTTC; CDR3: CASSEAGGYGYTF
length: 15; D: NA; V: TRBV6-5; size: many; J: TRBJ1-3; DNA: TGTGCCAGCAGTTACAGCTGGGGATCTGGAAACACCATATATTTT; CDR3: CASSYSWGSGNTIYF
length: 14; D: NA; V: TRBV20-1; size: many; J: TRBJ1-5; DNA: TGCAGTGCTTTAGAGGGTCGGGGCAATCAGCCCCAGCATTTT; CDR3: CSALEGRGNQPQHF
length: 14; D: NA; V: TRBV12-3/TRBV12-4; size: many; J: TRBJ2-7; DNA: TGTGCCAGCAGTTTAGTAGGGATCACCTACGAGCAGTACTTC; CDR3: CASSLVGITYEQYF
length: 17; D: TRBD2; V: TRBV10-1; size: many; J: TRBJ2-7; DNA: TGCGCCAGCAGAGCCGGGACTAGCGGGAGAGGGACCTACGAGCAGTACTTC; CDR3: CASRAGTSGRGTYEQYF
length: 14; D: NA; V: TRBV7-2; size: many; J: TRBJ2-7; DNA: TGTGCCAGCAGCTTAGAACAGGGCCCCTACGAGCAGTACTTC; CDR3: CASSLEQGPYEQYF
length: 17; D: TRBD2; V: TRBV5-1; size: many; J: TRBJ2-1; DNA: TGCGCCAGCAGCTGGCAGGGAGGGGAGTTCTCCTACAATGAGCAGTTCTTC; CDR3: CASSWQGGEFSYNEQFF
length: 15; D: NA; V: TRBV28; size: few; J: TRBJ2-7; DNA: TGTGCCAGCAGGGCGATAAGGGGCGCATCCTACGAGCAGTACTTC; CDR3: CASRAIRGASYEQYF
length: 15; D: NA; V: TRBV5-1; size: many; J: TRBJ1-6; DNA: TGCGCCAGCAGCCCTGGGTTGGCTGGGGAATCACCCCTCCACTTT; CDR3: CASSPGLAGESPLHF
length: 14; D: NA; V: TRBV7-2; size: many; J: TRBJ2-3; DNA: TGTGCCAGCAGCTTAGTCGGGGGGCCGGATACGCAGTATTTT; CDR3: CASSLVGGPDTQYF
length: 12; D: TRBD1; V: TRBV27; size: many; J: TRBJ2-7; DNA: TGTGCCACCGGCACAGGGGGTTGGGAGCAGTACTTC; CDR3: CATGTGGWEQYF
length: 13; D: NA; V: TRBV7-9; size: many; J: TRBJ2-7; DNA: TGTGCCAGCAGCCCTCCCCGGGGCTACGAGCAGTACTTC; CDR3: CASSPPRGYEQYF
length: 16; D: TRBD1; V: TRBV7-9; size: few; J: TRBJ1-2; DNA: TGTGCCAGCAGCTCCACAGGGACAGGACTTAACTATGGCTACACCTTC; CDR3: CASSSTGTGLNYGYTF
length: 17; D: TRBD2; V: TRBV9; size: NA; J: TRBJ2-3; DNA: TGTGCCAGCAGCGTAGAAGTCGGGGGGGGCACTCAAGATACGCAGTATTTT; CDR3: CASSVEVGGGTQDTQYF
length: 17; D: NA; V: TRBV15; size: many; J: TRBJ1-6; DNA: TGTGCCACCAGCGGTTCAAGGCCCTCCTTTGAGAATTCACCCCTCCACTTT; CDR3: CATSGSRPSFENSPLHF
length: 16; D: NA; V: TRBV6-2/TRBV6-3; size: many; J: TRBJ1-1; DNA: TGTGCCAGCAGTTACGGGCCCATGAGAGGGGCCACTGAAGCTTTCTTT; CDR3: CASSYGPMRGATEAFF
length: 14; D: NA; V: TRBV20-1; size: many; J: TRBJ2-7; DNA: TGCAGTGCTAGAGGCCAGAACAAACCCTACGAGCAGTACTTC; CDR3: CSARGQNKPYEQYF
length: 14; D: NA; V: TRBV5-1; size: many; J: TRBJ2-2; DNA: TGCGCCAGCAGCTTCGTTGGGGCGGCGGGGGAGCTGTTTTTT; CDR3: CASSFVGAAGELFF
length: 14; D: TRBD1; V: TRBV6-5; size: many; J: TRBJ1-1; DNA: TGTGCCAGCAGTAACAGGGGGGTGAACACTGAAGCTTTCTTT; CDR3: CASSNRGVNTEAFF